This passage covers 27 T cell receptor beta chains from one sample sequenced in a study of blood T cell repertoires in COVID-19. Produced via immunoSEQ multiplex PCR; TCRdb's table is partial and in-frame only. The data show a few hundred thousand clones, about 91% seen once. Specimen: PBMCs or T cells enriched from blood (not recorded which). These receptor sequences come from a human donor in a cohort exposed to, infected with or recovered from COVID-19 (not recorded which). The donor label of this sample is uncertain.

Details on this clone: The same CDR3 is also encoded by other DNA sequences in this sample. The rearrangement joins TRBV9 to TRBJ1-2; 7 nucleotides align to TRBD1. This CDR3 is built from 13 residues. The V segment lost 0 bases and the J segment 5 bases; nucleotides outside the gene matches: 1. Germline V gives CDR1 SGDLS, CDR2 YYNGEE. Here the CDR3 DNA reads TGTGCCAGCAGCGTAGGACAGGGTTATGGCTACACCTTC. Its protein product is CASSVGQGYGYTF.

Details on this clone: The sample carries other DNA sequences with the same CDR3. The chain is built from TRBV7-2 and TRBJ2-7; 9 bases map to TRBD1. This CDR3 spans 14 amino acids. The germline gives CDR1 SGHTA, CDR2 FQGNSA. V shed 3 bases and J 1 base; nucleotides not matched to a gene: 1. CDR3: CASSLGTGSYEQYF. CDR3 coding DNA: TGTGCCAGCAGCTTGGGGACAGGGTCCTACGAGCAGTACTTC.

This chain uses TRBV30 with TRBJ2-7, with no clear D. Looked up from germline, CDR1 is GTSNPN and CDR2 is SVGIG (reference sequence). The CDR3 loop spans 11 amino acids. Trimming removed 2 bases from V and 4 bases from J, with 6 bases in between. DNA for the CDR3: TGTGCCTGGAGTCTGAGGTACGAGCAGTACTTC. This sequence encodes CAWSLRYEQYF.

V gene TRBV5-1 combines with J gene TRBJ2-2; TRBD1 matches 8 bases. The length of the CDR3 is 13 residues. Trimming took 7 bases from V and 4 from J; bases not matched to a gene: 3. Germline values: CDR1 SGHRS, CDR2 YFSETQ. The CDR3 loop is CASAQGGTGELFF. As DNA, the CDR3 is TGCGCCAGCGCACAGGGGGGCACCGGGGAGCTGTTTTTT. Full variable domain (rest looked up from reference TRBV5-1 and TRBJ2-2): KAGVTQTPRYLIKTRGQQVTLSCSPISGHRSVSWYQQTPGQGLQFLFEYFSETQRNKGNFPGRFSGRQFSNSRSEMNVSTLELGDSALYLCASAQGGTGELFFGEGSRLTVL.

This chain uses TRBV6-4 with TRBJ2-1; D perhaps matches TRBD2 (6 bases). Trimming left V 4 bases short and J 0 bases short, with 7 bases between. The CDR3 spans 14 residues. Germline-derived CDR1 and CDR2 are MRHNA and SNTAGT. The DNA of the CDR3 is TGTGCCAGCAGTGCCGGGAGCTCCTACAATGAGCAGTTCTTC. It is translated as CASSAGSSYNEQFF.

The gene calls are TRBV2 and TRBJ2-2; 9 nucleotides match TRBD1. This CDR3 region has 16 residues. V trimming: 3 bases; J trimming: 4 bases; junction bases outside the gene matches: 6. CDR1 and CDR2 (germline): SNHLY, FYNNEI. This CDR3 is CASSDRDRAVTGELFF. The DNA for the CDR3 is TGTGCCAGCAGTGACCGGGACAGGGCCGTCACCGGGGAGCTGTTTTTT.

This clone was seen once. The chain employs TRBV5-5 and TRBJ2-7; D is unresolved. The CDR3 spans 12 residues. Trimming left V 3 bases short and J 2 bases short, with 6 bases between. Germline loops: CDR1 SGHKS, CDR2 YYEKEE (reference sequence). CDR3 bases: TGTGCCAGCAGCTACGACACCTACGAGCAGTACTTC. It encodes CASSYDTYEQYF.

This rearrangement joins TRBV29-1 to TRBJ1-1; 7 nucleotides line up with TRBD1. With V trimmed by 6 bases and J by 4 bases, 8 bases remained unmatched. Germline values: CDR1 SQVTM, CDR2 ANQGSEA. This CDR3 spans 13 amino acids. The CDR3 reads CSVNRGVGTEAFF. Here the CDR3 DNA reads TGCAGCGTGAACAGGGGTGTTGGCACTGAAGCTTTCTTT. Full variable domain (missing parts from reference TRBV29-1 and TRBJ1-1): SAVISQKPSRDICQRGTSLTIQCQVDSQVTMMFWYRQQPGQSLTLIATANQGSEATYESGFVIDKFPISRPNLTFSTLTVSNMSPEDSSIYLCSVNRGVGTEAFFGQGTRLTVV.

The gene calls are TRBV18 and TRBJ2-7, with 7 bases that match TRBD2. CDR3 length: 15 amino acids. Germline-derived CDR1 and CDR2 are KGHSH and LQKENI. Germline trimming cut 6 bases from V and 1 base from J; bases unmatched to any gene: 9. CDR3 DNA: TGTGCCAGCTCCCCCGCGGGAGCGGGGTCCTACGAGCAGTACTTC. This translates into CASSPAGAGSYEQYF.

In this sample, this clone turned up once. The chain is built from TRBV9 and TRBJ2-1; 10 bases are a match to TRBD2. The CDR3 is made up of 15 amino acids. From germline, CDR1 is SGDLS and CDR2 YYNGEE. V shed 2 bases, J shed 4 bases, and the junction held 3 bases outside the gene matches. Here the CDR3 DNA reads TGTGCCAGCAGCGTTAGCGGGGGGCAATACAATGAGCAGTTCTTC. Translating it yields CASSVSGGQYNEQFF.

The chain links TRBV4-1 to TRBJ2-7; possibly TRBD2 for D (6 bases). The length of the CDR3 is 13 residues. Germline V CDR1 and CDR2: MGHRA, YSYEKL. V was pared by 4 bases and J by 4 bases, with 11 bases between. Written as DNA, the CDR3 is TGCGCCAGCAGCCGGGGGACTCAATACGAGCAGTACTTC. Its translation is CASSRGTQYEQYF.

V and J are TRBV13 and TRBJ1-1; D unresolved. Trimming stripped 0 bases from V and 0 bases from J, with 5 bases between. The germline CDR1 and CDR2 sequences are PRHDT and FYEKMQ (reference sequence). This CDR3 comprises 14 residues. CDR3 residues: CASSLGGLNTEAFF. As DNA, the CDR3 is TGTGCCAGCAGCTTAGGGGGCTTGAACACTGAAGCTTTCTTT.

The chain carries TRBV5-6 and TRBJ2-3, with D maybe TRBD2 (6 bases). Germline CDR1 is SGHDT and CDR2 is YYEEEE. The V end lost 4 bases, the J end lost 9 bases, and 12 bases lay between the germline ends. The CDR3 is 12 amino acids. For the CDR3, the DNA is TGTGCCAGCAGCCCGCCGGCGGGGACGCAGTATTTT. It translates to CASSPPAGTQYF.

The V and J genes are TRBV5-6 and TRBJ2-1; 10 bases map to TRBD2. CDR3 length equals 15 residues. The germline gives CDR1 SGHDT, CDR2 YYEEEE. V lost 2 bases and J lost 5; bases outside the gene matches: 4. For the CDR3, the DNA is TGTGCCAGCAGCTTCGAGCGGGGGGGCAACAATGAGCAGTTCTTC. Amino acid sequence: CASSFERGGNNEQFF.

DNA for the CDR3: TGTGCCAGCAGCTTTACCGGAGACACTGAAGCTTTCTTT. Translation: CASSFTGDTEAFF. This chain connects TRBV7-2 to TRBJ1-1; D unresolved. This CDR3 has 13 amino acids. Trimming removed 3 bases at V and 3 bases at J, with 8 bases between. The germline V gene encodes CDR1 SGHTA and CDR2 FQGNSA.

This clone was seen a single time. V and J are TRBV7-9 and TRBJ2-2, with D maybe TRBD1 (6 bases). V dropped 5 bases and J dropped 1 base, with 8 bases sitting between them. There are 14 residues in the CDR3. CDR1 SEHNR and CDR2 FQNEAQ come from the germline V gene (reference sequence). The CDR3, as DNA: TGTGCCAGCAGCCTGGGACAGAACACCGGGGAGCTGTTTTTT. It codes for CASSLGQNTGELFF.

The genes are TRBV6-6 and TRBJ1-1; D gene uncertain. Germline V gene sequence: CDR1 MNHNY, CDR2 SVGAGI (reference sequence). The CDR3 sequence is 14 residues long. Trimming removed 6 bases from V and 0 bases from J, with 11 bases in between. CDR3 nucleotides: TGTGCCAGCAGAACGAGCTTTATGAACACTGAAGCTTTCTTT. It encodes CASRTSFMNTEAFF.

V gene TRBV7-2 combines with J gene TRBJ2-1; 11 bases map to TRBD2. The CDR3 totals 17 residues. The germline V gene encodes CDR1 SGHTA and CDR2 FQGNSA. The junction had 10 bases not matched to a gene; V was cut back by 3 bases and J by 6 bases. This CDR3 reads CASSFLLAGVIRNEQFF. Written as DNA, the CDR3 is TGTGCCAGCAGCTTCCTACTAGCGGGGGTTATTCGCAATGAGCAGTTCTTC.

The CDR3 coding sequence is TGTGCCAGCAGCTTAGGCCTACAGGGGGGTGGCTACACCTTC. Protein sequence: CASSLGLQGGGYTF. This chain connects TRBV7-2 to TRBJ1-2; 8 positions match TRBD1. Germline CDR1 is SGHTA and CDR2 is FQGNSA. The CDR3 totals 14 residues. Trimming removed 1 base from V and 7 bases from J; junction bases left unmatched: 5.

J is TRBJ2-3 and V is TRBV9, with 7 nucleotides matching TRBD2. Unmatched junction bases numbered 4, after V lost 4 bases and J lost 2 bases. The CDR3 runs to 14 residues. Germline lookup yields CDR1 SGDLS and CDR2 YYNGEE. CDR3 sequence: CASSTGGTTDTQYF. The CDR3 DNA sequence: TGTGCCAGCAGCACCGGGGGGACCACAGATACGCAGTATTTT.

This chain joins TRBV7-2 and TRBJ1-1, with D hard to call. The V gene's germline CDR1 is SGHTA and CDR2 FQGNSA. Trimming pared 8 bases from V and 3 bases from J, leaving 16 bases between. This CDR3 region has 14 residues. CDR3 protein: CASLPLREDTEAFF. CDR3 bases: TGTGCCAGCCTACCGTTAAGGGAGGACACTGAAGCTTTCTTT.

Here the CDR3 reads CSVLTENYGYTF. As DNA, the CDR3 is TGCAGCGTTCTGACAGAGAACTATGGCTACACCTTC. The V gene is TRBV29-1, the J gene TRBJ1-2, with D possibly being TRBD1 (5 bases). The CDR3 runs 12 residues. V shed 5 bases and J shed 2 bases, with 9 bases lying between them. Germline lookup yields CDR1 SQVTM and CDR2 ANQGSEA.

The chain has TRBV10-3 and TRBJ1-2, with 8 bases lining up with TRBD1. From germline, CDR1 is ENHRY and CDR2 SYGVKD. Trimming removed 11 bases from V and 0 bases from J; junction bases left unmatched: 5. The CDR3 loop spans 13 amino acids. The CDR3 protein is CASQGDTNYGYTF. The CDR3 nucleotides read TGTGCCTCACAGGGGGACACTAACTATGGCTACACCTTC.

This clone was picked up one time. This rearrangement joins TRBV9 to TRBJ2-1, with a tentative D call TRBD2 (6 bases). The CDR3 is 16 amino acids. CDR1 and CDR2 from the germline V gene are SGDLS and YYNGEE. Between the trimmed V and J ends, which lost 2 bases and 0 bases, there was a span of 12 bases. CDR3 sequence reads: CASSVIAAFSYNEQFF. Written as DNA, the CDR3 is TGTGCCAGCAGCGTGATAGCGGCGTTCTCCTACAATGAGCAGTTCTTC.

The CDR3 DNA reads TGTGCCAGCAGTTACTCGTTCAAGCTTGAGCAGTTCTTC. It encodes CASSYSFKLEQFF. This sequence joins TRBV6-2 or TRBV6-3 and TRBJ2-1; no firm D call. Trimming stripped 0 bases from V and 9 bases from J, with 9 bases between. Per germline, CDR1 MNHEY and CDR2 SVGEGT. The CDR3 runs to 13 residues.

The DNA of the CDR3 is TGCAGCGTACGACAGGGTAGTGGCACTGAAGCTTTCTTT. It yields the protein CSVRQGSGTEAFF. The rearrangement links TRBV29-1 to TRBJ1-1; TRBD1 matches at 7 bases. J gave up 4 bases and V 6 bases, and 8 bases lay outside the gene matches. The CDR3 covers 13 residues. In germline, CDR1 is SQVTM, CDR2 ANQGSEA.

This chain joins TRBV7-9 and TRBJ1-3; TRBD1 agrees at 10 bases. CDR1 SEHNR and CDR2 FQNEAQ come from the germline V gene (reference sequence). The CDR3 contains 15 residues. With 5 bases clipped from V and 2 bases from J, the junction kept 3 bases outside the gene matches. CDR3 bases: TGTGCCAGCAGCCCCGACAGGGGGCCTGGAAACACCATATATTTT. Translating gives CASSPDRGPGNTIYF.